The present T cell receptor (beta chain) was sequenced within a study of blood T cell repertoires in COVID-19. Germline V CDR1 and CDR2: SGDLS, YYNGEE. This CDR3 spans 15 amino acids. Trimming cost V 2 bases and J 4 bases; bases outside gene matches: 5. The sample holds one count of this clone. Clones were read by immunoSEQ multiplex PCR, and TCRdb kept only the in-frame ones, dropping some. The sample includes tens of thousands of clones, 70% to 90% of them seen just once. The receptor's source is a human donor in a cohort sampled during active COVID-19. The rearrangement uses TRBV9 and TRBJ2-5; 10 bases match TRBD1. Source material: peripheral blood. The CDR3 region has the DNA TGTGCCAGCAGCGTTTGGGACAGGGGAGGAGAGACCCAGTACTTC. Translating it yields CASSVWDRGGETQYF. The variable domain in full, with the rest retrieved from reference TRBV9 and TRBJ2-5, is DSGVTQTPKHLITATGQRVTLRCSPRSGDLSVYWYQQSLDQGLQFLIQYYNGEERAKGNILERFSAQQFPDLHSELNLSSLELGDSALYFCASSVWDRGGETQYFGPGTRLLVL.